A selection of T cell receptor beta chains follows, all from one sample in a study of monozygotic twins with inflammatory bowel disease. TCRdb reprocessed the 5' RACE reads and reports one entry per CDR3 protein, with no DNA. This listing includes around 410,000 distinct CDR3 sequences. The sample was blood. These receptors were taken from a human donor with ulcerative colitis or Crohn's disease, or a healthy co-twin of an affected twin (not recorded which). CDR3s include the opening cysteine and the closing phenylalanine or tryptophan.

v_call	j_call	cdr3_aa
TRBV7-2	TRBJ2-5	CASRVSGQETQYF
TRBV12-3/TRBV12-4	TRBJ2-7	CASTPGQDPYEQYF
TRBV12-3/TRBV12-4	TRBJ2-2	CASSRQGFTGELFF
TRBV4-3	TRBJ2-4	CASSQVLITALAKNIQYF
TRBV20-1	TRBJ1-1	CSAKQGLNTEAFF
TRBV18	TRBJ2-3	CASSPGHGDTQYF
TRBV6-5	TRBJ1-4	CASSYAGRGEKLFF
TRBV15	TRBJ2-1	CATSRGTPTGNEQFF
TRBV4-1	TRBJ2-1	CASSHASRDDNEQFF
TRBV6-5	TRBJ1-4	CASSYPPRINEKLFF
TRBV29-1	TRBJ1-1	CSVGWDKNTEAFF
TRBV3-1	TRBJ1-1	CASSQGQQVEAFF
TRBV20-1	TRBJ1-1	CSAGTTGTRAFF
TRBV5-1	TRBJ2-6	CASSAYSGANVLTF
TRBV5-1	TRBJ2-3	CASSLGISGSTDTQYF
TRBV20-1	TRBJ1-1	CSARALANTEAFF
TRBV29-1	TRBJ2-1	CSVEDLLAGGSYNEQFF
TRBV4-3	TRBJ2-4	CASSQDRENQYF
TRBV5-8	TRBJ1-3	CASSPWGQKGNTIYF
TRBV6-5	TRBJ1-1	CATWGVDRDEAFF
TRBV30	TRBJ1-1	CAWSRPGTTEAFF
TRBV5-4	TRBJ1-1	CASSTSTGVGTEAFF
TRBV12-3/TRBV12-4	TRBJ2-5	CASRSLGRTQYF
TRBV14	TRBJ1-2	CASSQLDTFHGYTF
TRBV5-6	TRBJ1-1	CASSWDRDTEAFF
TRBV6-6	TRBJ1-2	CASSSGYSGYTF
TRBV11-2	TRBJ2-5	CASSPGQGRGETQYF
TRBV5-5	TRBJ2-3	CASSPGGSGGDTQYF
TRBV20-1	TRBJ1-1	CSARDNGPNTEAFF
TRBV18	TRBJ2-7	CASSPVDRAVGYEQYF
TRBV25-1	TRBJ1-5	CASSETRTDQPQHF
TRBV18	TRBJ2-1	CASTVAGGYNEQFF
TRBV18	TRBJ1-1	CASSQNRQNTEAFF
TRBV27	TRBJ2-3	CASSLLGVRADTQYF
TRBV27	TRBJ2-1	CATKGTRFYNEQFF
TRBV12-3/TRBV12-4	TRBJ2-1	CASSLVLALEQFF
TRBV7-2	TRBJ1-1	CASSPQRARGLGTEAFF
TRBV12-3/TRBV12-4	TRBJ1-1	CASSLAEMNTEAFF
TRBV2	TRBJ2-2	CATKGMRNTGELFF
TRBV18	TRBJ1-2	CASSVQGRHGYTF
TRBV20-1	TRBJ2-3	CSAPLVGFGDTQYF
TRBV12-3/TRBV12-4	TRBJ2-7	CASTNDRGRYEQYF
TRBV5-1	TRBJ2-5	CASNPEGEETQYF
TRBV6-6	TRBJ1-6	CASSRGGQLTPLHF
TRBV5-1	TRBJ2-3	CASSFLSAQYF
TRBV6-5	TRBJ2-5	CASSYLQGAGETQYF
TRBV27	TRBJ2-7	CASRPLGTPNEQYF
TRBV20-1	TRBJ1-5	CSARDYRSRGSNQPQHF
TRBV12-3/TRBV12-4	TRBJ2-2	CASSLPGNTGELFF
TRBV4-3	TRBJ2-7	CASSQESRQGYEQYF
TRBV19	TRBJ2-1	CASSSSLRDEQFF